This T cell receptor beta chain appears in the sequencing data of a study of response to subunit inactivated influenza vaccine. Study-wide points: The authors proposed limited new T cell recruitment per seasonal influenza vaccination.

CDR3 length equals 14 residues. The germline V gene has CDR1 DFQATT and CDR2 SNEGSKA (reference sequence). The junction had 4 bases not matched to a gene; V was cut back by 5 bases and J by 1 base. TCRdb itself ran the RT-PCR reads through MiXCR, one entry per CDR3 protein. The data hold approximately 700,000 distinct CDR3 sequences, with roughly 14% observed a single time. This clonotype came up many times. Its antigen is currently unknown. The sequenced sample was PBMCs from blood, obtained roughly 2 weeks before vaccination. This chain joins TRBV20-1 and TRBJ2-4; TRBD1 agrees at 8 bases. This sequence was found in a man aged 50 or older who received an inactivated influenza vaccine. CDR3 region: CSAHQGAAKNIQYF. Here the CDR3 DNA reads TGCAGTGCTCATCAGGGGGCGGCCAAAAACATTCAGTACTTC.